Here is one T cell receptor (beta chain) with its context. The CDR3 covers 15 residues. Germline assignment: CDR1 GTSNPN and CDR2 SVGIG (reference sequence). Trimming removed 4 bases from V and 1 base from J, with 17 bases in between. The data were obtained in a study of blood T cell repertoires in COVID-19. About the research overall: Sites in the United States, Italy and Spain provided acute and convalescent COVID-19 samples. PBMCs, B-cell-depleted T cells, or T cells were the source of the cDNA or gDNA that made up the material.

In the authors' methods: Using reference gene primer amplification, nucleated cell counts were estimated. Repertoires were generated with immunoSEQ multiplex PCR, while TCRdb's copy carries only in-frame clones and drops some. That table furnishes V, J and clone size, whereas the DNA furnished D and trimming. The table includes about 110,000 clones, over 75% detected once. The sequence was collected from a woman aged 80 or over with active or convalescent COVID-19. Specimen: peripheral blood. The chain combines TRBV30 with TRBJ2-7, with TRBD2 as a possible D gene (7 bases). In DNA form, the CDR3 reads TGTGCCTGGAACCCCGGGGGGCCGGGGTCCTACGAGCAGTACTTC. Its translation: CAWNPGGPGSYEQYF.